What follows is one T cell receptor (beta chain) and its context. This specimen belongs to a study of blood T cell repertoires in COVID-19. The overall study: PBMCs, B-cell-depleted T cells, or T cells were the source of the cDNA or gDNA that made up the material.

Profiling relied on immunoSEQ multiplex PCR, and the TCRdb table lists in-frame clones only, not all of them. This table has around 88,000 clones, 70% to 90% appearing once. Trimming stripped 4 bases from V and 1 base from J, with 7 bases between. From germline, CDR1 is SEHNR and CDR2 FQNEAQ (reference sequence). The CDR3 length is 13 residues. The source of this sequence is a woman aged 80 or over with acute or convalescent COVID-19. The V call is TRBV7-9, the J call TRBJ1-1; D gene ambiguous. What was sequenced was peripheral blood. In DNA form, the CDR3 reads TGTGCCAGCAGCTCGGTTTGGAACACTGAAGCTTTCTTT. It translates to CASSSVWNTEAFF.